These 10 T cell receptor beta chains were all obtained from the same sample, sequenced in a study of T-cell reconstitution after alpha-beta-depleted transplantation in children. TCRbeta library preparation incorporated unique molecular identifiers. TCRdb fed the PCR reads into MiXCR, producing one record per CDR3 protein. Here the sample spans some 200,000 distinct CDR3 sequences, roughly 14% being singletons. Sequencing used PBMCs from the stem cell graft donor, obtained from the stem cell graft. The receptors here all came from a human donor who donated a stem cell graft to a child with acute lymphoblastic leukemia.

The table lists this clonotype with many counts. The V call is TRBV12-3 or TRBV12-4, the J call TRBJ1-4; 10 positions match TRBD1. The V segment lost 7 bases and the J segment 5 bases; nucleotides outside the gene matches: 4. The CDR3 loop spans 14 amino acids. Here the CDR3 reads CASTRQGANEKLFF. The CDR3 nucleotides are TGTGCCAGCACTAGACAGGGGGCGAATGAAAAACTGTTTTTT.

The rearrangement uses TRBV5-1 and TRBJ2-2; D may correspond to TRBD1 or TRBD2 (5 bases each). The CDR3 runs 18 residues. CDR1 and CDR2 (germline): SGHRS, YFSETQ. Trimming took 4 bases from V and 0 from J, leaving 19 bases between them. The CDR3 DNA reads TGCGCCAGCAGCCTCCGGGACCGGCTTACCTCGAACACCGGGGAGCTGTTTTTT. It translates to CASSLRDRLTSNTGELFF.

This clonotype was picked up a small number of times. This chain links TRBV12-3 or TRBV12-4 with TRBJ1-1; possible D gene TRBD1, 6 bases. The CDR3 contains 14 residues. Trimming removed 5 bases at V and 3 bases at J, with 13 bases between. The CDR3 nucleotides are TGTGCCAGCAGTCCGGACAGCCTTCACACTGAAGCTTTCTTT. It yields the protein CASSPDSLHTEAFF.

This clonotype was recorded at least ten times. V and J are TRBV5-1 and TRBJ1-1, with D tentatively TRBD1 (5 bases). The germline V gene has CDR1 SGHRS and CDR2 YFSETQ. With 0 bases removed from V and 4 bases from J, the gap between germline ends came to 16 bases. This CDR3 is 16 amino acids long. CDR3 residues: CASSLGFGQRRTEAFF. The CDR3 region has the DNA TGCGCCAGCAGCTTGGGTTTCGGACAACGGCGCACTGAAGCTTTCTTT.

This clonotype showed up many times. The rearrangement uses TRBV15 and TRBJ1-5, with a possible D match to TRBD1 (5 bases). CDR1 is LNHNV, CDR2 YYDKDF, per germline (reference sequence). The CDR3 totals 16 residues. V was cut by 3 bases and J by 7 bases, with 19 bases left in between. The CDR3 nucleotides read TGTGCCACCAGCAGCCCCCCCGGGGCAGTCTCGCAGCCCCAGCATTTT. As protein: CATSSPPGAVSQPQHF.

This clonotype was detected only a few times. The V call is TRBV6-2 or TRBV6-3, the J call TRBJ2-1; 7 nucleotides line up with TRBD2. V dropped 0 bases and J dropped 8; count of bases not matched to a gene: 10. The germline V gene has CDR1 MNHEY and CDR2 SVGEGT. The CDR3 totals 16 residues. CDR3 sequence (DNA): TGTGCCAGCAGTTACTCCGGGGCGGGAGTAGGCGATGAGCAGTTCTTC. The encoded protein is CASSYSGAGVGDEQFF.

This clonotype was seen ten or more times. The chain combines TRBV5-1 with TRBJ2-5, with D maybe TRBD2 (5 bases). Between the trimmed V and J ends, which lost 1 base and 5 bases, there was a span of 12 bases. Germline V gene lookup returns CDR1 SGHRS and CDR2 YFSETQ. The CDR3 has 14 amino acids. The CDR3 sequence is CASSLNGVVETQYF. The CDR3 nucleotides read TGCGCCAGCAGCTTGAACGGGGTCGTGGAGACCCAGTACTTC.

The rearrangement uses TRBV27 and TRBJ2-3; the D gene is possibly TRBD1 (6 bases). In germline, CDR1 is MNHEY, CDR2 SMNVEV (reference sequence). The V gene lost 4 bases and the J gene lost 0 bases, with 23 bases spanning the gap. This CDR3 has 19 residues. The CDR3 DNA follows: TGTGCCAGCAGTTCACATACCATACAGGGTCCTTATAGCACAGATACGCAGTATTTT. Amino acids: CASSSHTIQGPYSTDTQYF.

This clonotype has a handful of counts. Written as DNA, the CDR3 is TGCAGCGCCCTGTGGGCGGGAACAGAGACCCAGTACTTC. Encoded protein: CSALWAGTETQYF. The V gene is TRBV29-1, the J gene TRBJ2-5; maybe TRBD2 (6 bases). There are 13 residues in the CDR3. CDR1 and CDR2 (germline): SQVTM, ANQGSEA. Trimming removed 7 bases at V and 4 bases at J, with 16 bases between.

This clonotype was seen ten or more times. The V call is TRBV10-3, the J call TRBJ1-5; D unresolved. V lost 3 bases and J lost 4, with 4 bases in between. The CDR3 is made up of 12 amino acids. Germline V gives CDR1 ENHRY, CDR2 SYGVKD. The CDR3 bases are TGTGCCATCAGTGACCTAAATCAGCCCCAGCATTTT. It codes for CAISDLNQPQHF.